These 10 T cell receptor beta chains originate from one sample sequenced in a study of T cells in Graves' hyperthyroidism and ophthalmopathy. There were TCR beta CDR3 regions amplified from RNA transcripts. With the HTBI primer set, the TCR CDR3 went through a first round of RT-PCR. TCRdb itself ran the multiplex PCR reads through MiXCR, one entry per CDR3 protein. The sample yields more than 350,000 distinct CDR3 sequences, under 15% seen once. Source material: blood. All receptors derive from a woman younger than 45 with Graves' hyperthyroidism.

This clonotype was detected ten times or more. This chain uses TRBV4-1 with TRBJ2-7, with D perhaps TRBD2 (6 bases). V was trimmed by 3 bases and J by 5 bases, leaving 14 bases between them. The germline V gene encodes CDR1 MGHRA and CDR2 YSYEKL. The CDR3 is 14 amino acids. CDR3 sequence reads: CASSQDYSKNEQYF. CDR3 DNA: TGCGCCAGCAGCCAGGACTACTCAAAGAACGAGCAGTACTTC.

There are a few counts of this clonotype. The chain links TRBV5-1 to TRBJ2-2; possible D gene TRBD1, 5 bases. The germline V and J ends were trimmed by 1 base and 4 bases, with 8 bases remaining between them. Germline V CDR1 and CDR2: SGHRS, YFSETQ. The CDR3 runs to 14 residues. CDR3 loop: CASSLSDSTGELFF. For the CDR3, the DNA is TGCGCCAGCAGCTTGTCCGACAGCACCGGGGAGCTGTTTTTT.

This clonotype was recorded a few times. The CDR3: CASSFRERTEAFF. CDR3 DNA sequence: TGCGCCAGCAGCTTTCGGGAGCGGACTGAAGCTTTCTTT. This chain connects TRBV5-1 to TRBJ1-1; D not certain. V was trimmed by 2 bases and J by 5 bases, leaving 10 bases between them. This CDR3 spans 13 amino acids. CDR1 SGHRS and CDR2 YFSETQ come from the germline V gene.

This clonotype was recorded many times. CDR3 protein: CASSPLGGGVEQYF. CDR3 DNA: TGTGCCAGCAGCCCCTTGGGAGGGGGAGTCGAGCAGTACTTC. The chain joins TRBV9 to TRBJ2-7; perhaps TRBD2 as D (7 bases). This CDR3 contains 14 residues. V lost 4 bases to trimming and J lost 6 bases, with 17 bases between them. Germline values: CDR1 SGDLS, CDR2 YYNGEE.

This clonotype showed up just a few times. In nucleotides, the CDR3 is TGTGCCAGCAGTTACTTCGGGGACGGGACAGGGCTGCAGCCCCAGCATTTT. Translating it yields CASSYFGDGTGLQPQHF. The rearrangement links TRBV2 to TRBJ1-5; TRBD1 agrees at 9 bases. In germline, CDR1 is SNHLY, CDR2 FYNNEI. The CDR3 runs 17 residues. Germline trimming cut 5 bases from V and 7 bases from J; bases unmatched to any gene: 15.

There are many counts of this clonotype. The J gene is TRBJ2-2, the V gene TRBV2; 8 positions match TRBD1. In germline, CDR1 is SNHLY, CDR2 FYNNEI. V lost 7 bases and J lost 6; bases outside the gene matches: 7. The CDR3 runs 14 residues. In DNA form, the CDR3 reads TGTGCCAGCATTGAGGACAGGGTAGCCGGGGAGCTGTTTTTT. It encodes CASIEDRVAGELFF.

This clonotype was recorded many times. The chain joins TRBV20-1 to TRBJ2-1; no clear D gene. The CDR3 sequence is 12 residues long. Deletions cut 8 bases from V and 0 bases from J, with 8 bases between. The germline V gene encodes CDR1 DFQATT and CDR2 SNEGSKA (reference sequence). The DNA for the CDR3 is TGCAGTTCGACACTCTCCTACAATGAGCAGTTCTTC. This encodes CSSTLSYNEQFF.

This clonotype was recorded many times. The chain is built from TRBV27 and TRBJ1-2; 8 positions match TRBD1. V lost 2 bases and J lost 4; bases outside the gene matches: 6. CDR1 MNHEY and CDR2 SMNVEV come from the germline V gene (reference sequence). CDR3 length: 15 amino acids. The CDR3 spells CASSLTRTGSYGYTF. CDR3 bases: TGTGCCAGCAGTTTAACTCGGACAGGGAGCTATGGCTACACCTTC.

This chain links TRBV20-1 with TRBJ2-3; the D gene is possibly TRBD2 (5 bases). This CDR3 contains 14 residues. V lost 7 bases and J 3 bases, leaving 17 bases between the germline ends. Germline V gives CDR1 DFQATT, CDR2 SNEGSKA (reference sequence). CDR3 region: CSVIRTRNTDTQYF. In nucleotides, the CDR3 is TGCAGTGTCATTAGGACTCGTAATACAGATACGCAGTATTTT.

A few counts support this clonotype. The chain combines TRBV7-8 with TRBJ1-1, with D maybe TRBD1 (5 bases). The V and J ends lost 5 bases and 5 bases respectively, with 15 bases between them. This CDR3 contains 14 residues. Germline CDR1 and CDR2: SGHVS and FQNEAQ. CDR3 region: CASSRRVLRTEAFF. CDR3 sequence (DNA): TGTGCCAGCAGCCGCAGGGTTCTCAGGACTGAAGCTTTCTTT. The full variable domain, in which reference TRBV7-8 and TRBJ1-1 provide the parts outside the CDR3, is GAGVSQSPRYKVAKRGQDVALRCDPISGHVSLFWYQQALGQGPEFLTYFQNEAQLDKSGLPSDRFFAERPEGSVSTLKIQRTQQEDSAVYLCASSRRVLRTEAFFGQGTRLTVV.